The 23 T cell receptor beta chains listed next were all sequenced from one sample in a study of blood T cells in healthy people across ages (dated by TCRdb to the mid-2010s). Libraries were made using 5' RACE. The sample was run on an Illumina HiSeq 2500. The second PCR ran for about 7 to 11 cycles and used a J-beta primer mix along with a sample-barcoded 5' primer. TCRdb reanalyzed the raw reads on its own, using fastp at Q25 for trimming and MiXCR for clone calling, and kept in-frame beta chains. Here each entry gathers all rows of one CDR3 protein and keeps the most common genes and DNA. The sample yields approximately 850,000 distinct CDR3 sequences; nearly 60% were counted once. The top ten clones comprise over 20% of the sample. The sequenced sample was blood. Receptors originate from a man under 40 in good health.

The gene calls are TRBV6-1 and TRBJ2-7; 7 bases are shared with TRBD1. J was trimmed by 4 bases and V by 5 bases; bases with no gene match: 20. CDR1 MNHNS and CDR2 SASEGT come from the germline V gene. This CDR3 region has 18 residues. The CDR3 nucleotides read TGTGCCAGCAGTAAACCAATCCACTCGGACAGGTCGTTGTACGAGCAGTACTTC. It specifies CASSKPIHSDRSLYEQYF.

The chain's CDR3 is CASSSSGVADTQYF. The CDR3 nucleotides are TGTGCCAGCAGTTCGTCGGGCGTCGCAGATACGCAGTATTTT. The rearrangement joins TRBV12-3 or TRBV12-4 to TRBJ2-3; no reliable D call. The germline V and J ends were trimmed by 4 bases and 4 bases, with 12 bases remaining between them. This CDR3 is 14 amino acids long.

V gene TRBV7-2 combines with J gene TRBJ1-3; perhaps TRBD1 as D (6 bases). The CDR3 contains 15 residues. V shed 2 bases and J shed 2 bases, with 10 bases lying between them. CDR1 and CDR2 (germline): SGHTA, FQGNSA. The CDR3 coding sequence is TGTGCCAGCAGCTTAAACTCAGGGGCTGGAAACACCATATATTTT. Translated, it gives CASSLNSGAGNTIYF.

The chain is built from TRBV6-5 and TRBJ2-7, with a possible D match to TRBD2 (6 bases). The CDR3 extends over 15 amino acids. Germline values: CDR1 MNHEY, CDR2 SVGAGI. Trimming took off 2 bases at V and 0 bases at J, with 11 bases between the two ends. CDR3 in amino acids: CASSYGGSYSYEQYF. The CDR3 DNA follows: TGTGCCAGCAGTTACGGGGGGTCATACTCCTACGAGCAGTACTTC.

The genes are TRBV27 and TRBJ2-3; D is unclear. The germline V gene has CDR1 MNHEY and CDR2 SMNVEV (reference sequence). Between the trimmed V and J ends, which lost 3 bases and 4 bases, there was a span of 11 bases. This CDR3 is built from 14 residues. CDR3 in DNA: TGTGCCAGCAGTTTCAAGGCAGAATCAGATACGCAGTATTTT. Its translation is CASSFKAESDTQYF.

This clonotype has just a few counts. The rearrangement joins TRBV6-1 to TRBJ2-7, with a tentative D call TRBD1 (6 bases). Trimming took off 8 bases at V and 4 bases at J, with 15 bases between the two ends. Germline-derived CDR1 and CDR2 are MNHNS and SASEGT. This CDR3 spans 13 amino acids. The CDR3 reads CASHRDNFYEQYF. The DNA of the CDR3 is TGTGCCAGCCACCGGGACAACTTTTACGAGCAGTACTTC.

The table lists this clonotype with a count of one. CDR3 nucleotide sequence: TGCGCCAGCAGCTTGACCGGGGAGGGTGCCTATGGCTACACCTTC. Amino acids: CASSLTGEGAYGYTF. The chain carries TRBV5-1 and TRBJ1-2; no firm D call. Trimming stripped 1 base from V and 4 bases from J, with 14 bases between. The CDR3 runs to 15 residues. Looked up from germline, CDR1 is SGHRS and CDR2 is YFSETQ.

This clonotype was counted a few times. The chain has TRBV6-2 or TRBV6-3 and TRBJ1-5; 7 bases line up with TRBD1. Unmatched junction bases numbered 13, after V lost 4 bases and J lost 4 bases. CDR3 length: 17 amino acids. Germline V gives CDR1 MNHEY, CDR2 SVGEGT. The CDR3 loop is CASSLHGGTASNQPQHF. The DNA for the CDR3 is TGTGCCAGCAGTTTACATGGGGGGACAGCCTCTAATCAGCCCCAGCATTTT.

The genes are TRBV6-6 and TRBJ2-5, with D possibly matching TRBD2 (6 bases). This CDR3 is 15 amino acids long. Germline V lookup: CDR1 MNHNY, CDR2 SVGAGI (reference sequence). V was shortened by 6 bases and J by 0 bases, with 14 bases between the two germline ends. This chain's CDR3 is CASRRGNLDQETQYF. DNA of the CDR3: TGTGCCAGCAGGCGGGGAAACCTGGACCAAGAGACCCAGTACTTC.

The chain combines TRBV28 with TRBJ2-7; D is possibly TRBD1 (6 bases). CDR1 MDHEN and CDR2 SYDVKM come from the germline V gene. V was clipped by 4 bases and J by 2 bases, with 18 bases between them. The CDR3 is 16 residues long. CDR3 region: CASSSLAGDGAYEQYF. The DNA for the CDR3 is TGTGCCAGCAGTTCCCTAGCAGGGGACGGAGCCTACGAGCAGTACTTC.

This sequence joins TRBV6-2 or TRBV6-3 and TRBJ2-7, with a tentative D call TRBD1 (5 bases). Germline V lookup: CDR1 MNHEY, CDR2 SVGEGT. This CDR3 region has 15 residues. The V and J ends lost 7 bases and 3 bases respectively, with 19 bases between them. The CDR3 bases are TGTGCCAGCACCAAAGGTGGCCAGGACAACTACGAGCAGTACTTC. Translated: CASTKGGQDNYEQYF.

The gene calls are TRBV18 and TRBJ1-1; no firm D call. The CDR3 consists of 16 residues. Germline V lookup: CDR1 KGHSH, CDR2 LQKENI. The ends were cut back, 0 bases at V and 0 bases at J, with 11 bases in the middle. The DNA for the CDR3 is TGTGCCAGCTCACCACCGGAGAGACGAATGAACACTGAAGCTTTCTTT. This encodes CASSPPERRMNTEAFF.

This rearrangement joins TRBV20-1 to TRBJ2-1; TRBD2 agrees at 9 bases. The CDR3 sequence is 15 residues long. Trimming removed 6 bases from V and 10 bases from J; junction bases left unmatched: 16. In germline, CDR1 is DFQATT, CDR2 SNEGSKA (reference sequence). The CDR3 bases are TGCAGTGCGGCCCCGGGGACTAGCATCCCCAAGGAGCAGTTCTTC. This sequence encodes CSAAPGTSIPKEQFF.

This clonotype appeared a few times. The CDR3 is CASSRGQGGEQFF. The CDR3 bases are TGTGCCAGCAGCCGCGGACAGGGCGGTGAGCAGTTCTTC. The chain is built from TRBV9 and TRBJ2-1; TRBD1 matches at 8 bases. Trimming at V came to 4 bases and at J to 9 bases, leaving 6 bases not matched to a gene. The germline V gene encodes CDR1 SGDLS and CDR2 YYNGEE. The CDR3 contains 13 residues.

The genes are TRBV3-1 and TRBJ1-4; 7 bases match TRBD1. Unmatched junction bases numbered 2, after V lost 1 base and J lost 3 bases. Germline V CDR1 and CDR2: LGHDT, YNNKEL (reference sequence). The length of the CDR3 is 15 residues. The CDR3 coding sequence is TGTGCCAGCAGCCAAGCGGGACAGCCTAATGAAAAACTGTTTTTT. Translated: CASSQAGQPNEKLFF.

The chain employs TRBV5-1 and TRBJ2-1; possible D gene TRBD2, 5 bases. This CDR3 contains 15 residues. Germline loops: CDR1 SGHRS, CDR2 YFSETQ. V was clipped by 4 bases and J by 6 bases, with 17 bases between them. CDR3 sequence reads: CASSTLREGPNEQFF. CDR3 nucleotides: TGCGCCAGCAGCACCCTGAGGGAAGGGCCCAATGAGCAGTTCTTC.

V and J are TRBV7-6 and TRBJ1-1, with D uncertain. Germline V gene data show CDR1 as SGHVS and CDR2 as FNYEAQ. The CDR3 has 14 residues. V lost 5 bases, J lost 5 bases, and 15 bases lay in between. In nucleotides, the CDR3 is TGTGCCAGCAGCCCCGACCAAGGGTCGACTGAAGCTTTCTTT. This gives the protein CASSPDQGSTEAFF.

This chain connects TRBV4-3 to TRBJ2-7; TRBD2 is a possible D gene (6 bases). Germline CDR1 LGHNA, CDR2 YSLEER. This CDR3 spans 16 amino acids. V shed 1 base and J shed 1 base, with 14 bases lying between them. The DNA for the CDR3 is TGCGCCAGCAGCCAAGTTGCGGGAAGTGGGTCCTACGAGCAGTACTTC. Amino acid sequence: CASSQVAGSGSYEQYF.

The J gene is TRBJ2-7, the V gene TRBV25-1, with D tentatively TRBD1 (6 bases). CDR3 length: 17 residues. Trimming took off 4 bases at V and 6 bases at J, with 25 bases between the two ends. Germline loops: CDR1 MGHDK, CDR2 SYGVNS. CDR3 region: CASSGDRSGTILGEQYF. The CDR3, as DNA: TGTGCCAGCAGTGGGGATCGTTCCGGGACAATTTTGGGCGAGCAGTACTTC.

This clonotype was found many times. The V call is TRBV29-1, the J call TRBJ1-1, with TRBD1 identical over 9 bases. Trimming cost V 6 bases and J 2 bases; bases outside gene matches: 10. Looked up from germline, CDR1 is SQVTM and CDR2 is ANQGSEA. The CDR3 is 15 amino acids. The CDR3 coding sequence is TGCAGCGTCTTCTTAGGACAGGGGATTAACACTGAAGCTTTCTTT. It specifies CSVFLGQGINTEAFF.

The rearrangement links TRBV11-2 to TRBJ1-2; D is ambiguous. CDR3 size: 14 residues. CDR1 and CDR2 from the germline V gene are SGHAT and FQNNGV. Trimming shortened V by 5 bases and J by 7 bases, and 17 bases separated the two germline ends. In DNA, the CDR3 is TGTGCCAGCAGCCCCGATTTAACCTCCGGTGGCTACACCTTC. It is translated as CASSPDLTSGGYTF.

This clonotype was recorded a few times. The chain uses TRBV29-1 and TRBJ1-2; D is uncertain. With 7 bases removed from V and 6 bases from J, the gap between germline ends came to 15 bases. CDR3 length equals 12 residues. Per the germline V gene, CDR1 is SQVTM and CDR2 is ANQGSEA. CDR3 sequence (DNA): TGCAGCGCTTCGGGAGGAATTCATGGCTACACCTTC. The encoded protein is CSASGGIHGYTF.

The rearrangement joins TRBV5-6 to TRBJ2-7, with D possibly called TRBD1 or TRBD2 (5 bases each). From germline, CDR1 is SGHDT and CDR2 YYEEEE. The germline V and J ends were trimmed by 4 bases and 6 bases, with 17 bases remaining between them. The CDR3 length is 14 residues. The CDR3: CASSRPGLVGEQYF. In DNA, the CDR3 is TGTGCCAGCAGCAGACCGGGGCTAGTTGGCGAGCAGTACTTC.